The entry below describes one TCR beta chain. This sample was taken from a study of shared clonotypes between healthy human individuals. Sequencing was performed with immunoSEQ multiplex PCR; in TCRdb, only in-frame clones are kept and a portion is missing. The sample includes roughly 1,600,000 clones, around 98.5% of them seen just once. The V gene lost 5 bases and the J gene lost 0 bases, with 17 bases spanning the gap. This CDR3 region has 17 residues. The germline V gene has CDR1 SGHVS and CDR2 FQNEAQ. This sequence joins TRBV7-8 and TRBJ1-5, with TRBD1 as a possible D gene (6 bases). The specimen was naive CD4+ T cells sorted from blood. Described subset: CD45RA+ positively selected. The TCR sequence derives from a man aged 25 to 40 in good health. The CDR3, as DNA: TGTGCCAGCAGCCAAGGACAGAATAAATATAGCAATCAGCCCCAGCATTTT. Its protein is CASSQGQNKYSNQPQHF.